This T cell receptor beta chain was sequenced in a study of cytomegalovirus exposure and HLA in healthy donors. The CDR3 is made up of 18 amino acids. Germline V gene lookup returns CDR1 SEHNR and CDR2 FQNEAQ (reference sequence). The ends lost 5 bases at V and 0 bases at J; junction bases unmatched: 11. PCR amplification relied on 60 Vbeta primers (plus 13 Jbeta primers). The data were produced by immunoSEQ multiplex PCR, yet TCRdb's version contains in-frame clones alone and is incomplete. The table shows 100,000 or so clones, with roughly 82% occurring only once. This receptor was taken from a man in his fifties or sixties in good health and CMV-seronegative. The sample consisted of PBMCs. This chain uses TRBV7-9 with TRBJ1-4; 8 bases match TRBD1. The CDR3 region is CASSRGQGNFATNEKLFF. The CDR3 DNA reads as TGTGCCAGCAGCCGTGGACAGGGAAACTTCGCAACTAATGAAAAACTGTTTTTT.